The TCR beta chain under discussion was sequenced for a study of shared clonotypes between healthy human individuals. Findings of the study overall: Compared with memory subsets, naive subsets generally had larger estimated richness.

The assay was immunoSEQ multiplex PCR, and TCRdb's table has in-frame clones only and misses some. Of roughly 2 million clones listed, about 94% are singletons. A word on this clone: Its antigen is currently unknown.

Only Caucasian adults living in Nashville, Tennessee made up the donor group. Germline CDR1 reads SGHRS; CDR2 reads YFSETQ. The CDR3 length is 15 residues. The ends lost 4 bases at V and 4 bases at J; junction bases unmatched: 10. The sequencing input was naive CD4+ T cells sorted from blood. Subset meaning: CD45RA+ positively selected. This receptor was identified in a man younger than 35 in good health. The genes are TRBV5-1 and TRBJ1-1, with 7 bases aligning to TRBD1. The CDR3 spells CASSPHTGEGTEAFF. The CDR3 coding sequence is TGCGCCAGCAGCCCCCATACAGGGGAGGGCACTGAAGCTTTCTTT.